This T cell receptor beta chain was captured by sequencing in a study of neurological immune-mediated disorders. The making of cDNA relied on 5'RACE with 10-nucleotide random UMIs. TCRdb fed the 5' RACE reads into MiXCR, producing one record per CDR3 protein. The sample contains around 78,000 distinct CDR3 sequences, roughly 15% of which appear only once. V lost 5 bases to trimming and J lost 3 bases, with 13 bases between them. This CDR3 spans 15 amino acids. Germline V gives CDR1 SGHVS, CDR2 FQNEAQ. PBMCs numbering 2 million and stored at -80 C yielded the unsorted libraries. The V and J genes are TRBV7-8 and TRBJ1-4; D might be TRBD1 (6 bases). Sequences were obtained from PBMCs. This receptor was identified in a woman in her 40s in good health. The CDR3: CASSEEDRANEKLFF. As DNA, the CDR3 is TGTGCCAGCAGCGAGGAGGACAGAGCTAATGAAAAACTGTTTTTT.